The clone carrying this T cell receptor beta chain was counted a single time. Its specificity is unknown. The data derive from a study of memory CD4+ T cells and cytomegalovirus serostatus. Study outcomes and limitations: CMV serostatus prediction reached median AUC roughly 0.95, or 0.91 with US-trained model.

The sort gate was single viable CD3+CD4+CD8-CD45RO+ cells for memory CD4+ T cells. CMV serostatus came from serum IgG against pp150, pp28, p38, p52. After thawing, CD4+ T cells were positively selected. Profiling relied on immunoSEQ multiplex PCR, and the TCRdb table lists in-frame clones only, not all of them. The repertoire holds 45,000 to 60,000 clones, around four fifths seen once, with 1.5% to 2.5% in the top ten. Germline V gene lookup returns CDR1 LNHDA and CDR2 SQIVND (reference sequence). Trimming removed 6 bases from V and 6 bases from J; junction bases left unmatched: 8. This CDR3 comprises 15 residues.

This TCR derives from an adult in good health and CMV-seropositive. V gene TRBV19 combines with J gene TRBJ1-4; 9 bases fit TRBD1. The sample taken for sequencing was memory CD4+ T cells from blood. The CDR3 region is CASSNLQGADEKLFF. CDR3 DNA: TGTGCCAGTAGCAACTTACAGGGGGCGGATGAAAAACTGTTTTTT.